One sample yielded the 23 T cell receptor beta chains listed below, sequenced in a study of OX40 agonist ivuxolimab in advanced cancers. The library was obtained by the immunoSEQ multiplex PCR assay. TCRdb provides this immuneACCESS table in a form limited to in-frame rearrangements. Some clones are lacking; in checked studies, under half of them reflect an unresolved V gene, and why the rest are absent is not known. The sample yields 55,000 to 90,000 clones; 86% were counted once. The top ten constitute over 2.5% of the sample. The sample was CD4+ or CD8+ T cells sorted from blood, taken in a trial of the OX40 agonist ivuxolimab. The receptors originated from an adult with an advanced solid tumor such as melanoma, head and neck, liver or kidney cancer.

In this sample, this clone turned up a few times. V gene TRBV2 combines with J gene TRBJ1-2; D ambiguous. The length of the CDR3 is 12 residues. Trimming pared 4 bases from V and 6 bases from J, leaving 9 bases between. Germline-derived CDR1 and CDR2 are SNHLY and FYNNEI. Written as DNA, the CDR3 is TGTGCCAGCAGTGGACGGGGTGATGGCTACACCTTC. Translating it yields CASSGRGDGYTF. The variable domain in full, with the rest retrieved from reference TRBV2 and TRBJ1-2, is EPEVTQTPSHQVTQMGQEVILRCVPISNHLYFYWYRQILGQKVEFLVSFYNNEISEKSEIFDDQFSVERPDGSNFTLKIRSTKLEDSAMYFCASSGRGDGYTFGSGTRLTVV.

The V gene is TRBV7-9, the J gene TRBJ2-1, with D maybe TRBD2 (5 bases). The CDR3 has 15 residues. Germline CDR1 and CDR2: SEHNR and FQNEAQ (reference sequence). The V gene lost 3 bases and the J gene lost 6 bases, with 15 bases spanning the gap. The chain's CDR3 is CASSLTGIGSNEQFF. The DNA of the CDR3 is TGTGCCAGCAGCTTGACCGGGATAGGGTCCAATGAGCAGTTCTTC.

The V gene is TRBV12-5, the J gene TRBJ2-5; 8 bases agree with TRBD1. V was pared by 7 bases and J by 5 bases, with 12 bases of the junction left unmatched. The CDR3 consists of 15 residues. The germline V gene has CDR1 LGHNT and CDR2 FRNRAP. CDR3 bases: TGTGCTAGTGCCCAGGGGGCCCAGACTGGGGAGACCCAGTACTTC. Protein sequence: CASAQGAQTGETQYF.

This chain links TRBV28 with TRBJ1-1, with no clear D. The V and J ends lost 5 bases and 10 bases respectively, with 14 bases between them. The CDR3 consists of 12 residues. Germline CDR1 and CDR2: MDHEN and SYDVKM. CDR3 in amino acids: CASSGFNGGAFF. The DNA for the CDR3 is TGTGCCAGCAGTGGTTTTAACGGTGGAGCTTTCTTT.

V usage is TRBV5-6 and J usage is TRBJ1-1, with a possible D match to TRBD1 (5 bases). The ends were cut back, 4 bases at V and 3 bases at J, with 19 bases in the middle. CDR3 length: 16 amino acids. Germline lookup yields CDR1 SGHDT and CDR2 YYEEEE. The CDR3 sequence is CASSQSPGFGHTEAFF. The DNA for the CDR3 is TGTGCCAGCAGCCAATCACCAGGGTTCGGGCACACTGAAGCTTTCTTT. Full variable domain (missing parts from reference TRBV5-6 and TRBJ1-1): DAGVTQSPTHLIKTRGQQVTLRCSPKSGHDTVSWYQQALGQGPQFIFQYYEEEERQRGNFPDRFSGHQFPNYSSELNVNALLLGDSALYLCASSQSPGFGHTEAFFGQGTRLTVV.

The chain recombines TRBV5-1 with TRBJ2-3; TRBD1 is a possible D gene (5 bases). CDR3 length: 13 amino acids. The germline V gene has CDR1 SGHRS and CDR2 YFSETQ. V dropped 0 bases and J dropped 9 bases, with 11 bases sitting between them. The DNA for the CDR3 is TGCGCCAGCAGCTTGGAAGGGGCGGACACGCAGTATTTT. It codes for CASSLEGADTQYF.

V gene TRBV7-8 combines with J gene TRBJ2-1; 7 bases fit TRBD1. With V trimmed by 5 bases and J by 7 bases, 14 bases remained unmatched. Germline values: CDR1 SGHVS, CDR2 FQNEAQ. CDR3 size: 16 residues. CDR3 sequence: CASSRKNRGQVNEQFF. Here the CDR3 DNA reads TGTGCCAGCAGCCGAAAGAACAGGGGCCAGGTGAATGAGCAGTTCTTC. The whole variable domain, filled in from reference TRBV7-8 and TRBJ2-1, reads GAGVSQSPRYKVAKRGQDVALRCDPISGHVSLFWYQQALGQGPEFLTYFQNEAQLDKSGLPSDRFFAERPEGSVSTLKIQRTQQEDSAVYLCASSRKNRGQVNEQFFGPGTRLTVL.

V is TRBV10-3 and J is TRBJ2-5, with D tentatively TRBD2 (6 bases). The CDR3 loop spans 15 amino acids. Trimming stripped 4 bases from V and 2 bases from J, with 14 bases between. The germline CDR1 and CDR2 sequences are ENHRY and SYGVKD. The CDR3 here is CAISGPGTVQETQYF. The DNA of the CDR3 is TGTGCCATCAGTGGGCCTGGGACTGTTCAAGAGACCCAGTACTTC.

CDR3 loop: CARSLWGAYYEQYF. The CDR3 bases are TGTGCCAGAAGCTTGTGGGGGGCCTATTACGAGCAGTACTTC. The rearrangement links TRBV5-3 to TRBJ2-7; D possibly matches TRBD1 or TRBD2 (6 bases each). TRBV5-3 belongs to the ORF category, with a function that is uncertain. CDR3 length: 14 residues. V lost 1 base and J lost 4, with 12 bases in between.

This chain connects TRBV2 to TRBJ1-2; D unresolved. The ends were cut back, 5 bases at V and 7 bases at J, with 8 bases in the middle. Germline lookup yields CDR1 SNHLY and CDR2 FYNNEI. This CDR3 comprises 11 residues. The CDR3 spells CASSQESGYTF. The CDR3 DNA sequence: TGTGCCAGCAGTCAGGAATCTGGCTACACCTTC.

The table lists this clone with a count of one. V and J are TRBV5-6 and TRBJ2-2; D gene uncertain. Trimming took off 4 bases at V and 0 bases at J, with 16 bases between the two ends. Germline CDR1 and CDR2: SGHDT and YYEEEE. The CDR3 sequence is 17 residues long. CDR3 coding DNA: TGTGCCAGCAGCCCGCTCCGACGCGAGGCGAACACCGGGGAGCTGTTTTTT. Protein: CASSPLRREANTGELFF.

The chain links TRBV14 to TRBJ2-7; TRBD1 is a possible D gene (6 bases). CDR3 length: 14 amino acids. CDR1 and CDR2 (germline): SGHDN, FVKESK. The V gene lost 5 bases and the J gene lost 2 bases, with 13 bases spanning the gap. In DNA form, the CDR3 reads TGTGCCAGCAGCACAGGGATTATACCCTACGAGCAGTACTTC. The encoded protein is CASSTGIIPYEQYF.

V is TRBV28 and J is TRBJ1-2; D uncertain. The CDR3 extends over 13 amino acids. V was shortened by 1 base and J by 4 bases, with 7 bases between the two germline ends. CDR1 is MDHEN, CDR2 SYDVKM, per germline. CDR3 DNA sequence: TGTGCCAGCAGTTTATCAGGAGTCTATGGCTACACCTTC. It specifies CASSLSGVYGYTF.

The chain is built from TRBV7-2 and TRBJ1-2; TRBD1 aligns across 8 bases. Germline V CDR1 and CDR2: SGHTA, FQGNSA. Trimming took 5 bases from V and 4 from J; bases not matched to a gene: 9. The CDR3 contains 15 residues. CDR3 coding DNA: TGTGCCAGCAGCCCATCAGGGGGCTACGGCTATGGCTACACCTTC. Its protein product is CASSPSGGYGYGYTF. The full variable domain, in which reference TRBV7-2 and TRBJ1-2 provide the parts outside the CDR3, is GAGVSQSPSNKVTEKGKDVELRCDPISGHTALYWYRQSLGQGLEFLIYFQGNSAPDKSGLPSDRFSAERTGGSVSTLTIQRTQQEDSAVYLCASSPSGGYGYGYTFGSGTRLTVV.

V and J are TRBV5-4 and TRBJ2-3, with 9 positions matching TRBD2. Trimming cost V 0 bases and J 0 bases; bases outside gene matches: 5. This CDR3 has 17 amino acids. Germline V gene data show CDR1 as SGHNT and CDR2 as YYREEE (reference sequence). The CDR3 is CASSLGEAGGSTDTQYF. CDR3 in DNA: TGTGCCAGCAGCTTGGGAGAAGCGGGGGGTAGCACAGATACGCAGTATTTT.

V is TRBV7-3 and J is TRBJ2-1; 7 nucleotides line up with TRBD1. The CDR3 contains 16 residues. V shed 6 bases and J 3 bases; nucleotides not matched to a gene: 11. Germline CDR1 reads SGHTA; CDR2 reads FQGTGA. The CDR3, as DNA: TGTGCCAGCAGTTCCGCCGGGACAGCGGTCTACAATGAGCAGTTCTTC. Translated: CASSSAGTAVYNEQFF.

This clone was observed a handful of times. The V gene is TRBV11-3, the J gene TRBJ2-7; D might be TRBD2 (5 bases). This CDR3 has 12 residues. Germline CDR1 SGHNT, CDR2 YENEEA. V lost 4 bases and J lost 5, with 9 bases in between. The CDR3 spells CASSSDSDEQYF. The CDR3 nucleotides are TGTGCCAGCAGCTCGGACTCAGACGAGCAGTACTTC.

The chain couples TRBV15 to TRBJ1-1, with D possibly TRBD1 on 5 matching bases. From germline, CDR1 is LNHNV and CDR2 YYDKDF (reference sequence). The germline V and J ends were trimmed by 3 bases and 0 bases, with 11 bases remaining between them. This CDR3 spans 15 amino acids. The CDR3 reads CATSRARGLNTEAFF. For the CDR3, the DNA is TGTGCCACCAGCAGGGCCCGGGGCCTGAACACTGAAGCTTTCTTT.

DNA for the CDR3: TGCGCCAGCAGCTTGGTCGGGGCGGGGAGCTCCTATAATTCACCCCTCCACTTT. It yields the protein CASSLVGAGSSYNSPLHF. V usage is TRBV5-1 and J usage is TRBJ1-6; possibly TRBD1 for D (5 bases). Germline-derived CDR1 and CDR2 are SGHRS and YFSETQ. The CDR3 is 18 residues long. V dropped 0 bases and J dropped 0 bases, with 13 bases sitting between them. The full variable domain, completed using reference TRBV5-1 and TRBJ1-6, is KAGVTQTPRYLIKTRGQQVTLSCSPISGHRSVSWYQQTPGQGLQFLFEYFSETQRNKGNFPGRFSGRQFSNSRSEMNVSTLELGDSALYLCASSLVGAGSSYNSPLHFGNGTRLTVT.

This sequence joins TRBV5-8 and TRBJ1-6; D gene unclear. The CDR3 has 14 residues. The V end was cut by 6 bases, the J end by 6 bases, with 13 bases between. Germline V gives CDR1 SGHTS, CDR2 YDEGEE. CDR3 amino acids: CASTPQRTNSPLHF. Here the CDR3 DNA reads TGTGCCAGCACCCCACAGCGGACTAATTCACCCCTCCACTTT.

The chain uses TRBV25-1 and TRBJ1-2; D gene ambiguous. This CDR3 has 13 residues. Germline V CDR1 and CDR2: MGHDK, SYGVNS. The ends were cut back, 6 bases at V and 1 base at J, with 9 bases in the middle. CDR3 sequence reads: CASSHLGNYGYTF. The CDR3 DNA is TGTGCCAGCAGCCACCTGGGTAACTATGGCTACACCTTC.

The V and J genes are TRBV5-5 and TRBJ2-1, with no clear D. CDR1 and CDR2 from the germline V gene are SGHKS and YYEKEE (reference sequence). V was shortened by 0 bases and J by 12 bases, with 10 bases between the two germline ends. CDR3 length: 12 residues. The CDR3 spells CASSLDTKRQFF. In DNA, the CDR3 is TGTGCCAGCAGCTTGGACACTAAGAGGCAGTTCTTC.

This clone was seen only a few times. V and J are TRBV18 and TRBJ2-5; 7 bases match TRBD1. The ends lost 3 bases at V and 4 bases at J; junction bases unmatched: 5. Germline CDR1 is KGHSH and CDR2 is LQKENI. The CDR3 contains 14 residues. Written as DNA, the CDR3 is TGTGCCAGCTCACCCGCGACAGGGACAGAGACCCAGTACTTC. Encoded protein: CASSPATGTETQYF. The variable domain in full, with the rest retrieved from reference TRBV18 and TRBJ2-5, is NAGVMQNPRHLVRRRGQEARLRCSPMKGHSHVYWYRQLPEEGLKFMVYLQKENIIDESGMPKERFSAEFPKEGPSILRIQQVVRGDSAAYFCASSPATGTETQYFGPGTRLLVL.